This T cell receptor (beta chain) was sequenced in a study of cytomegalovirus exposure and HLA in healthy donors. With respect to this clone: The target antigen is unknown.

PCR involved 60 Vbeta and 13 Jbeta primers. Some clones are missing from TCRdb's copy, which holds only in-frame ones; the method was immunoSEQ multiplex PCR. Of roughly 140,000 clones listed, roughly 64% were seen once; the top ten hold over 2.5%. Those who donated were healthy bone marrow donors. Overall study results and limits: Approximately 18,000 TCR beta sequences were associated with HLA alleles at 0.05 false discovery rate in a later analysis.

Unmatched junction bases numbered 11, after V lost 7 bases and J lost 3 bases. Germline V gene sequence: CDR1 SNHLY, CDR2 FYNNEI. The CDR3 is 15 residues long. This TCR derives from a woman in her twenties or thirties in good health and CMV-seropositive. This chain uses TRBV2 with TRBJ1-1; 7 nucleotides agree with TRBD1. The sample consisted of PBMCs. CDR3 nucleotide sequence: TGTGCCAGCACCACTTCGACAGGGTGGCACACTGAAGCTTTCTTT. This gives the protein CASTTSTGWHTEAFF. Complete variable domain (other parts from reference TRBV2 and TRBJ1-1): EPEVTQTPSHQVTQMGQEVILRCVPISNHLYFYWYRQILGQKVEFLVSFYNNEISEKSEIFDDQFSVERPDGSNFTLKIRSTKLEDSAMYFCASTTSTGWHTEAFFGQGTRLTVV.